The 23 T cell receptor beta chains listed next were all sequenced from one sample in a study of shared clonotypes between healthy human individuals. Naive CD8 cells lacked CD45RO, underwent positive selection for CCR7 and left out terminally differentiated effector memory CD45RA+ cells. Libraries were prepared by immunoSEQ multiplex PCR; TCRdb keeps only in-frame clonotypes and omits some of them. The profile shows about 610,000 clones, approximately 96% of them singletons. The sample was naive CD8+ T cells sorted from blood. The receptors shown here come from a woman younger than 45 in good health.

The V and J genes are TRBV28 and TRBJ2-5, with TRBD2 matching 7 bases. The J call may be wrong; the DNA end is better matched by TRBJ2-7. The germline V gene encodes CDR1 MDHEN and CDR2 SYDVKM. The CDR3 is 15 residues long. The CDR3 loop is CASSPPGGTSYEQYF. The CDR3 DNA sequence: TGTGCCAGCAGTCCCCCCGGGGGGACCTCCTACGAGCAGTACTTC.

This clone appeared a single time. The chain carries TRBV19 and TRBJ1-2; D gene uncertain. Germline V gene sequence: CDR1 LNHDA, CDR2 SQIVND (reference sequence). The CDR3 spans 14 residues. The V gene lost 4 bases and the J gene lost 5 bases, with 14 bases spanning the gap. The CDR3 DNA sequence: TGTGCCAGTAGTACGGACCTGGAAGGTTATGGCTACACCTTC. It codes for CASSTDLEGYGYTF.

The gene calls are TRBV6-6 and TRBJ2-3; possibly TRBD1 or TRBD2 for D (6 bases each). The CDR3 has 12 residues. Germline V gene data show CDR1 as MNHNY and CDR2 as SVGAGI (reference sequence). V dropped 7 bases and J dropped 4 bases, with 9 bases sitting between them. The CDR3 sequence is CASNRGPDTQYF. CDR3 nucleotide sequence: TGTGCCAGCAATCGGGGGCCAGATACGCAGTATTTT.

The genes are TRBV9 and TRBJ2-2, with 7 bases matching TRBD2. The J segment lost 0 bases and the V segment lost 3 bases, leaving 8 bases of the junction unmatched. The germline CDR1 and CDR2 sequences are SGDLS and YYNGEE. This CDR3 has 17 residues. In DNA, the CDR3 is TGTGCCAGCAGCGCCCCCCGACTAGCCCCGAACACCGGGGAGCTGTTTTTT. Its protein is CASSAPRLAPNTGELFF.

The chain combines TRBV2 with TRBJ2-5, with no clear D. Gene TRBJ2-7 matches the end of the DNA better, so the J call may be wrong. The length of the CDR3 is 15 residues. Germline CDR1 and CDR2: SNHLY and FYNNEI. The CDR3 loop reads CASSEGRLSSYEQYF. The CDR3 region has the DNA TGTGCCAGCAGTGAGGGCAGGTTGAGCTCCTACGAGCAGTACTTC.

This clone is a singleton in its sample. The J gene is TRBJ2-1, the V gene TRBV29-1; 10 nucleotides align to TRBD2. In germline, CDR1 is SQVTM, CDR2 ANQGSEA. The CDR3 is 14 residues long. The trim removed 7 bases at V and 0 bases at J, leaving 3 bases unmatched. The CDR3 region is CSALAGSSYNEQFF. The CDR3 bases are TGCAGCGCACTAGCGGGGAGCTCCTACAATGAGCAGTTCTTC.

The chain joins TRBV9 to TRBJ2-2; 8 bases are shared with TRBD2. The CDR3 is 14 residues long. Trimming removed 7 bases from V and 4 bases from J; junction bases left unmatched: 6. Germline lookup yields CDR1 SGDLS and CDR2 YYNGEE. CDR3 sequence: CASREGSGTGELFF. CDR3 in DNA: TGTGCCAGCCGGGAGGGGTCGGGCACCGGGGAGCTGTTTTTT.

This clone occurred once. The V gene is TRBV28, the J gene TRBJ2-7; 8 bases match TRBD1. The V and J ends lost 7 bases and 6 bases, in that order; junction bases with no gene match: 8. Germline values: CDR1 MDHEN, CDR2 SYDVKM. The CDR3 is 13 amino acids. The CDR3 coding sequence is TGTGCCAGCACCGCGGACAGGGTGTCCGAGCAGTACTTC. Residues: CASTADRVSEQYF.

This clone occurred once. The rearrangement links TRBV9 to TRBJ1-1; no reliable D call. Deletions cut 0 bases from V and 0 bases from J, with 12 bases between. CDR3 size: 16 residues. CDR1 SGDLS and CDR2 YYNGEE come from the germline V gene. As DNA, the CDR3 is TGTGCCAGCAGCGTAGAACAGACCCCTATGAACACTGAAGCTTTCTTT. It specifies CASSVEQTPMNTEAFF. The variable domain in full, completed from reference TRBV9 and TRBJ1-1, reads DSGVTQTPKHLITATGQRVTLRCSPRSGDLSVYWYQQSLDQGLQFLIQYYNGEERAKGNILERFSAQQFPDLHSELNLSSLELGDSALYFCASSVEQTPMNTEAFFGQGTRLTVV.

The CDR3 is CASSPTVGTSYEQYF. The CDR3 DNA is TGTGCCAGCAGTCCTACGGTCGGGACCTCCTACGAGCAGTACTTC. V usage is TRBV6-5 and J usage is TRBJ2-7, with D perhaps TRBD1 or TRBD2 (5 bases each). V was pared by 5 bases and J by 0 bases, with 14 bases between. The germline CDR1 and CDR2 sequences are MNHEY and SVGAGI. The CDR3 runs to 15 residues.

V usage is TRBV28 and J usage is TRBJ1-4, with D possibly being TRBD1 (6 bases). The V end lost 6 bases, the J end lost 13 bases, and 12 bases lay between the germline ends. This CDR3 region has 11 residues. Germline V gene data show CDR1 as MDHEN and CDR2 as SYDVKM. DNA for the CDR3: TGTGCCAGCAGCCTGGGAGGGGGACTGTTTTTT. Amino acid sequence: CASSLGGGLFF.

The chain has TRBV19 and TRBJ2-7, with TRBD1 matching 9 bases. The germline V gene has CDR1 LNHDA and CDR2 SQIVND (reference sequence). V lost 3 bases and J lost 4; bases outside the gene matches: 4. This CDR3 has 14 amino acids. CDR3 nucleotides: TGTGCCAGTAGTATGTGGGGACAGGGATACGAGCAGTACTTC. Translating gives CASSMWGQGYEQYF.

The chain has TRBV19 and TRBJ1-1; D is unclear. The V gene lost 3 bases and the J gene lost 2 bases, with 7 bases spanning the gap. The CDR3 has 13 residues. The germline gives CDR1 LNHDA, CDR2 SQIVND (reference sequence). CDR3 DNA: TGTGCCAGTAGTATCGTCCAAAACACTGAAGCTTTCTTT. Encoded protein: CASSIVQNTEAFF.

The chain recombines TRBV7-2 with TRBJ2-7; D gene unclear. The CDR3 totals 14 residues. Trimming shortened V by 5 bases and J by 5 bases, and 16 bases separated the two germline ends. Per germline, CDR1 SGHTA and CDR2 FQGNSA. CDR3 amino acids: CASSPSRLGDEQYF. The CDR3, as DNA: TGTGCCAGCAGCCCCTCGCGGCTTGGGGACGAGCAGTACTTC.

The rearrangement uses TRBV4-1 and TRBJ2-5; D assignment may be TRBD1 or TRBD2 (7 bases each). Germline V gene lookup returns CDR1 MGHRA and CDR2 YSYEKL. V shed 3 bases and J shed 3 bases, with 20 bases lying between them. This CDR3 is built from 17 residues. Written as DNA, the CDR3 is TGCGCCAGCAGCCACGCTCCCTCTCAGGGGGGGGAAGAGACCCAGTACTTC. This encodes CASSHAPSQGGEETQYF.

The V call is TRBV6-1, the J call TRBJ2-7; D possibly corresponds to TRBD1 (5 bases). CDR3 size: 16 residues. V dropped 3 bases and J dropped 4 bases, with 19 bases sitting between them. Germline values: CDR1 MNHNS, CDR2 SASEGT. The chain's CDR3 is CASSDSSTATPYEQYF. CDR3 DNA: TGTGCCAGCAGTGATTCGTCGACAGCAACCCCTTACGAGCAGTACTTC.

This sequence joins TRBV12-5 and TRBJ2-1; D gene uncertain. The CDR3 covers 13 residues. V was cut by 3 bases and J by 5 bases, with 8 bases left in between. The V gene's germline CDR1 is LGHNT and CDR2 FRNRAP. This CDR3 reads CASGFGYHNEQFF. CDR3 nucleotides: TGTGCTAGTGGTTTTGGGTATCACAATGAGCAGTTCTTC.

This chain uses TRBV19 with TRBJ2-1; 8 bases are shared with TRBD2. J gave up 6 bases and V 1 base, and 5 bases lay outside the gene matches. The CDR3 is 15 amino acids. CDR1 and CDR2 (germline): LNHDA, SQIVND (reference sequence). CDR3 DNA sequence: TGTGCCAGTAGTATAGGGACTAGCCCTATCAATGAGCAGTTCTTC. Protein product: CASSIGTSPINEQFF.

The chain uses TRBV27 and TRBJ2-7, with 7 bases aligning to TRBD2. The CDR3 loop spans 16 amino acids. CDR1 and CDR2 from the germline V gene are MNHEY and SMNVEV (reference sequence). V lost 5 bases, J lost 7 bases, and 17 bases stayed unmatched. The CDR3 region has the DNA TGTGCCAGCAGTCTAACCACGCGCGGGAGTCTCTCTGAGCAGTACTTC. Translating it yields CASSLTTRGSLSEQYF.

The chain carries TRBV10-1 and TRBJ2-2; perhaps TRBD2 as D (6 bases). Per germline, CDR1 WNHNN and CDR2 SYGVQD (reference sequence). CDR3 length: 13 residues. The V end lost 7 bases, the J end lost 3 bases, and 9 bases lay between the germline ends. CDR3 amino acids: CASTSDYTGELFF. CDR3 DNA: TGCGCCAGCACTAGCGATTACACCGGGGAGCTGTTTTTT.

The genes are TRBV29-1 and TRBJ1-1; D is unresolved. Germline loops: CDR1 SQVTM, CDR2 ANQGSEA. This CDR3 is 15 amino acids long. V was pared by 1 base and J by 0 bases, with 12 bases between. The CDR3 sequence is CSVEGMNDLNTEAFF. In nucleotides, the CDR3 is TGCAGCGTTGAAGGGATGAACGATTTGAACACTGAAGCTTTCTTT.

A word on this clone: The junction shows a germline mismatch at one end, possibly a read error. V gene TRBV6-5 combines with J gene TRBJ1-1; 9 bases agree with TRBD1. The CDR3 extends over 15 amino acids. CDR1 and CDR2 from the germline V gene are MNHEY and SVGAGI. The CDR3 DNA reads TGTGTCAGCAGTTTCGTGACAGGGGGGAACACTGAAGCTTTCTTT. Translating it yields CVSSFVTGGNTEAFF.

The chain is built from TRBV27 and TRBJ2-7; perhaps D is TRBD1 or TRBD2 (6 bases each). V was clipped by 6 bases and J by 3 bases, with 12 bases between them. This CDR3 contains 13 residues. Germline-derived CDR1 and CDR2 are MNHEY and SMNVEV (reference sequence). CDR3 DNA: TGTGCCAGCAGGGCGGGGACACGCTACGAGCAGTACTTC. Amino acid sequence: CASRAGTRYEQYF.